This is a list of T cell receptor beta chains from one sample in a study of T cell repertoires in cytomegalovirus infection. The antigens of these receptors remain unknown. TCRdb re-called the reads through MiXCR, storing one row per CDR3 protein. The table shows 60,000 to 85,000 distinct CDR3 sequences, with approximately 22% occurring only once. The sample comprised PBMCs, sequenced either directly or after in vitro stimulation (not recorded which). These TCRs come from a human donor in good health (CMV status not recorded). Some clones in this sample may be carry-over from other donors' samples. Each CDR3 is given without its conserved first and last residue.

v_call cdr3_aa
TRBV7-7 ASSKGVNTEAF
TRBV6-2/TRBV6-3 ASTHPGQGKDGYT
TRBV2 ASSAGQGFSQPQH
TRBV7-3 ASSLDPQTAIVGELF
TRBV4-2 ASSQDRSRTGVGNEQF
TRBV10-3 AISEVAKGTEAF
TRBV7-6 ASSLRPRDISKNIQY
TRBV27 ASTYRRQGRTNEKLF
TRBV28 ASSHAWGRMNTEAF
TRBV20-1 SAETDLVATDTQY
TRBV7-2 ASSLRDPKSPQH
TRBV11-2 ASSPDGRGGYT
TRBV6-5 ASNLRGVASYNEQF
TRBV19 ASSIEGAGELF
TRBV12-3/TRBV12-4 ATNTGLAGNTQY
TRBV4-3 ASSQDRGPNYGYT
TRBV7-6 ASSLSGRVNQPQH
TRBV27 ASSFRSGQAQY
TRBV7-2 ASSSRGDTQY
TRBV5-6 ASSPWAGDREHEQY
TRBV4-1 ASSPVLRGQEQY
TRBV19 ASSIQQDRSYGYT
TRBV2 ASMTSGIYNEQF
TRBV11-1 ASSRGQDYGYT
TRBV7-2 ASSLRRNSGGGDEQF
TRBV7-9 ASTSGTGGNTEAF
TRBV7-2 ASSGRSTQYI
TRBV11-2 ASSLSLAGGWNEQF